The rows below give T cell receptor beta chains drawn from one sample of a study of blood T cell repertoires in COVID-19. Clones were sequenced by immunoSEQ multiplex PCR, and TCRdb holds only the in-frame ones, with some missing. The sample lists some 130,000 clones; roughly 86% were seen once. The sample taken for sequencing was peripheral blood. The receptors stem from a woman aged 55-70 years with acute or convalescent COVID-19. Each CDR3 is given with its conserved first and last residue. The order of the fields is V gene, D gene, CDR3 length, J gene, clone size, CDR3 protein, CDR3 DNA. D genes are given only for firm matches. Clone size is stated in some rows and not others, as once, few, many or a class when expanded.

TRBV29-1	.	13	TRBJ1-1	.	CSLAQGPTTEAFF	TGCAGCCTTGCCCAGGGGCCGACCACTGAAGCTTTCTTT
TRBV18	TRBD1	15	TRBJ1-1	.	CASSPPGQTRTEAFF	TGTGCCAGCTCACCCCCGGGACAGACAAGAACTGAAGCTTTCTTT
TRBV28	TRBD1	16	TRBJ1-2	.	CASSSQDRVVGYGYTF	TGTGCCAGCAGTTCTCAAGACAGGGTGGTGGGGTATGGCTACACCTTC
TRBV28	.	13	TRBJ2-2	.	CASSKLFSGELFF	TGTGCCAGCAGTAAGCTATTTTCTGGGGAGCTGTTTTTT
TRBV3-1/TRBV3-2	.	17	TRBJ2-1	once	CASSQIRTVSSYNEQFF	TGTGCCAGCAGCCAAATCCGGACTGTCAGCTCCTACAATGAGCAGTTCTTC
TRBV5-1	TRBD1	15	TRBJ1-1	.	CASSLSGTGNTEAFF	TGCGCCAGCAGCTTGTCCGGGACAGGGAACACTGAAGCTTTCTTT
TRBV9	.	14	TRBJ1-1	.	CASSVVGQWTEAFF	TGTGCCAGCAGCGTAGTAGGACAATGGACTGAAGCTTTCTTT
TRBV6-4	.	15	TRBJ1-6	.	CASSPGSSYNSPLHF	TGTGCCAGCAGTCCTGGGAGCTCCTATAATTCACCCCTCCACTTT
TRBV6-5	.	15	TRBJ1-1	.	CASSYSIGMNTEAFF	TGTGCCAGCAGTTACTCGATCGGTATGAACACTGAAGCTTTCTTT
TRBV19	TRBD1	15	TRBJ1-2	few	CASSTGTGVVWGYTF	TGTGCCAGTAGTACAGGGACAGGGGTTGTGTGGGGCTACACCTTC
TRBV7-9	TRBD1	14	TRBJ1-5	.	CASSLSGGGQPQHF	TGTGCCAGCAGCCTTTCAGGGGGTGGTCAGCCCCAGCATTTT
TRBV5-4	.	14	TRBJ1-1	.	CASSIGQSFTEAFF	TGTGCCAGCAGCATCGGACAGTCTTTCACTGAAGCTTTCTTT
TRBV7-3	.	14	TRBJ1-1	.	CASSPASRGTEAFF	TGTGCCAGCAGCCCAGCCTCCAGGGGCACTGAAGCTTTCTTT
TRBV6-5	.	14	TRBJ1-1	few	CASSNAGVNTEAFF	TGTGCCAGCAGCAATGCAGGGGTGAACACTGAAGCTTTCTTT
TRBV3-1/TRBV3-2	TRBD1	14	TRBJ1-1	few	CASSRGQGNTEAFF	TGTGCCAGCAGCAGAGGACAGGGGAACACTGAAGCTTTCTTT
TRBV1	.	16	TRBJ1-4	.	CTSSQDAGQGDEKLFF	TGCACCAGCAGCCAAGATGCAGGACAGGGTGATGAAAAACTGTTTTTT
TRBV27	TRBD2	16	TRBJ2-1	.	CASSLGTSGRYNEQFF	TGTGCCAGCAGTTTAGGGACTAGCGGGAGGTACAATGAGCAGTTCTTC
TRBV30	.	12	TRBJ2-1	.	CAWSPPKREQFF	TGTGCCTGGAGTCCCCCGAAGCGGGAGCAGTTCTTC
TRBV6-1	.	14	TRBJ1-1	.	CASSETGGNTEAFF	TGTGCCAGCAGTGAAACCGGGGGAAACACTGAAGCTTTCTTT
TRBV6-6	.	16	TRBJ2-3	once	CASGAQDRIRTDTQYF	TGTGCCAGCGGCGCTCAGGACAGAATTCGGACAGATACGCAGTATTTT
TRBV10-1	TRBD2	16	TRBJ2-1	.	CASSEASGRSYNEQFF	TGCGCCAGCAGTGAGGCTAGCGGGAGATCTTACAATGAGCAGTTCTTC
TRBV7-9	.	14	TRBJ2-3	.	CASSLGMQVDTQYF	TGTGCCAGCAGCTTAGGTATGCAGGTGGATACGCAGTATTTT
TRBV2	.	14	TRBJ1-5	.	CASGRDGGNQPQHF	TGTGCCAGCGGGCGGGACGGCGGCAATCAGCCCCAGCATTTT
TRBV28	TRBD1	13	TRBJ1-2	.	CASSTGTGVGYTF	TGTGCCAGCAGTACCGGGACAGGGGTCGGCTACACCTTC
TRBV2	.	14	TRBJ1-1	.	CASTSDTMNTEAFF	TGTGCCAGCACCTCGGACACCATGAACACTGAAGCTTTCTTT
TRBV19	TRBD1	12	TRBJ1-1	.	CASGQGTTEAFF	TGTGCCAGTGGACAGGGTACCACTGAAGCTTTCTTT
TRBV15	TRBD1	17	TRBJ1-5	.	CATKGSKGRTGYQPQHF	TGTGCCACCAAGGGCTCGAAGGGCCGGACAGGGTATCAGCCCCAGCATTTT
TRBV21-1	.	18	TRBJ2-3	.	CASSKEGRVAGDRDTQYF	TGTGCCAGCAGCAAAGAGGGGCGGGTTGCGGGAGATAGAGATACGCAGTATTTT
TRBV5-1	TRBD1	15	TRBJ1-6	.	CASSLEVGGGSPLHF	TGCGCCAGCAGCTTGGAGGTAGGGGGCGGTTCACCCCTCCACTTT
TRBV28	.	14	TRBJ1-4	.	CASSFPRIGEKLFF	TGTGCCAGCAGTTTCCCCAGGATCGGTGAAAAACTGTTTTTT
TRBV7-8	TRBD1	15	TRBJ1-2	.	CASSPGQGAGYGYTF	TGTGCCAGCAGCCCGGGACAGGGGGCCGGCTATGGCTACACCTTC
TRBV28	TRBD1	13	TRBJ1-1	.	CASRGQGATEAFF	TGTGCCAGCAGGGGACAGGGGGCCACTGAAGCTTTCTTT
TRBV21-1	.	15	TRBJ1-5	once	CASTRGNRIYQPQHF	TGTGCCAGCACTAGGGGGAACAGGATCTATCAGCCCCAGCATTTT
TRBV5-1	.	16	TRBJ1-4	.	CASSLGQTPGHEKLFF	TGCGCCAGCAGCTTGGGACAGACTCCTGGGCATGAAAAACTGTTTTTT
TRBV27	.	13	TRBJ1-2	.	CASSSTTLGGYTF	TGTGCCAGCAGTTCCACTACGCTGGGTGGCTACACCTTC
TRBV2	.	14	TRBJ1-1	once	CASSEVAGATEAFF	TGTGCCAGCAGTGAGGTTGCTGGGGCCACTGAAGCTTTCTTT
TRBV11-3	.	14	TRBJ1-1	.	CASSLVGGGTEAFF	TGTGCCAGCAGCTTAGTGGGGGGAGGCACTGAAGCTTTCTTT
TRBV5-1	.	14	TRBJ1-5	few	CASSLGPGRQPQHF	TGCGCCAGCAGCTTGGGCCCGGGGAGACAGCCCCAGCATTTT
TRBV7-9	.	18	TRBJ1-2	.	CASSLLPAAGRANYGYTF	TGTGCCAGCAGCTTGCTCCCCGCGGCGGGACGGGCTAACTATGGCTACACCTTC
TRBV7-9	TRBD2	15	TRBJ2-5	.	CASSTGTSGKETQYF	TGTGCCAGCTCCACCGGGACTAGCGGGAAGGAGACCCAGTACTTC
TRBV4-2	.	15	TRBJ1-6	.	CASSQQGFRDSPLHF	TGTGCCAGCAGCCAACAGGGTTTTAGGGATTCACCCCTCCACTTT
TRBV4-1	TRBD2	16	TRBJ2-1	.	CASSQRSTGTRFEQFF	TGCGCCAGCAGCCAACGTTCGACCGGGACTAGGTTTGAGCAGTTCTTC
TRBV5-1	TRBD1	16	TRBJ1-1	.	CASSVTGAGMNTEAFF	TGCGCCAGCAGCGTAACAGGGGCCGGCATGAACACTGAAGCTTTCTTT
TRBV14	TRBD2	14	TRBJ2-7	.	CASSWTSGSYEQYF	TGTGCCAGCAGCTGGACTAGCGGCTCCTACGAGCAGTACTTC
TRBV7-2	TRBD2	14	TRBJ2-7	few	CASSLSGSIYEQYF	TGTGCCAGCAGCCTTAGCGGGAGCATCTACGAGCAGTACTTC
TRBV4-1	.	17	TRBJ2-3	once	CASSLNFGQASTDTQYF	TGCGCCAGCAGCCTCAACTTCGGCCAGGCTAGCACAGATACGCAGTATTTT
TRBV6-5	TRBD1	15	TRBJ1-1	.	CASNLFLQGSTEAFF	TGTGCCAGCAACCTCTTCCTACAGGGGAGTACTGAAGCTTTCTTT
TRBV18	TRBD1	16	TRBJ2-5	.	CASSPLGQGARETQYF	TGTGCCAGCTCACCACTGGGACAGGGGGCGCGGGAGACCCAGTACTTC
TRBV2	TRBD2	16	TRBJ2-7	.	CASRIVGTSTPYEQYF	TGTGCCAGCAGGATAGTGGGGACTAGTACCCCCTACGAGCAGTACTTC
TRBV11-2	TRBD1	15	TRBJ1-6	once	CASSPDRAANSPLHF	TGTGCCAGCAGCCCGGACAGGGCTGCGAATTCACCCCTCCACTTT
TRBV12-3/TRBV12-4	.	13	TRBJ2-5	.	CASSSDSQETQYF	TGTGCCAGCAGTTCGGACAGTCAAGAGACCCAGTACTTC
TRBV28	.	13	TRBJ1-5	.	CASSPEEGAAQHF	TGTGCCAGCAGCCCCGAGGAGGGAGCAGCCCAGCATTTT
TRBV18	.	16	TRBJ2-6	.	CASSSGILSGANVLTF	TGTGCCAGCTCGTCCGGGATTTTGTCTGGGGCCAACGTCCTGACTTTC
TRBV3-1/TRBV3-2	.	19	TRBJ2-7	.	CASSQGFGTGVGTSYEQYF	TGTGCCAGCAGCCAGGGCTTCGGGACTGGGGTGGGGACCTCCTACGAGCAGTACTTC
TRBV3-1/TRBV3-2	.	14	TRBJ2-5	few	CASSQGTVQETQYF	TGTGCCAGCAGCCAAGGGACAGTCCAAGAGACCCAGTACTTC
TRBV18	.	13	TRBJ1-2	once	CASCPNGAMGYTF	TGTGCCAGCTGTCCGAATGGGGCGATGGGCTACACCTTC
TRBV13	.	14	TRBJ1-3	.	CASSLRTRANTIYF	TGTGCCAGCAGCTTGAGGACAAGGGCAAACACCATATATTTT
TRBV28	TRBD2	17	TRBJ2-5	.	CASSFGGLAGPGETQYF	TGTGCCAGCAGTTTCGGGGGGCTAGCGGGACCTGGGGAGACCCAGTACTTC
TRBV12-3/TRBV12-4	.	12	TRBJ2-4	.	CASSLLTNIQYF	TGTGCCAGCAGTTTACTAACAAACATTCAGTACTTC